A single TCR beta chain is shown here with its context. The target antigen is unknown. CDR1 SGDLS and CDR2 YYNGEE come from the germline V gene. The V end was cut by 4 bases, the J end by 3 bases, with 11 bases between. The CDR3 loop spans 13 amino acids. This specimen comes from a study of T cells in localized non-small cell lung cancer. Study findings and constraints: Uninvolved adjacent lung showed higher T cell clonality than tumor. A higher density of T cells in blood coincided with extended overall survival. In adjacent lung, a median roughly 57 of the top 100 tumor clones were found. It remains possible that heterogeneity exists, since only one tumor region was sequenced.

Assay used: immunoSEQ multiplex PCR; TCRdb lists only in-frame clones, some missing. The sample records about 24,000 clones, 70% to 90% being singletons. The clonotype originates from a woman between 35 and 70 years old with stage III lung adenocarcinoma. V usage is TRBV9 and J usage is TRBJ2-7; D gene uncertain. This specimen consisted of peripheral blood mononuclear cells, obtained before any cancer treatment. This CDR3 is CASSPDPDYEQYF. The DNA for the CDR3 is TGTGCCAGCAGCCCAGACCCCGACTACGAGCAGTACTTC.